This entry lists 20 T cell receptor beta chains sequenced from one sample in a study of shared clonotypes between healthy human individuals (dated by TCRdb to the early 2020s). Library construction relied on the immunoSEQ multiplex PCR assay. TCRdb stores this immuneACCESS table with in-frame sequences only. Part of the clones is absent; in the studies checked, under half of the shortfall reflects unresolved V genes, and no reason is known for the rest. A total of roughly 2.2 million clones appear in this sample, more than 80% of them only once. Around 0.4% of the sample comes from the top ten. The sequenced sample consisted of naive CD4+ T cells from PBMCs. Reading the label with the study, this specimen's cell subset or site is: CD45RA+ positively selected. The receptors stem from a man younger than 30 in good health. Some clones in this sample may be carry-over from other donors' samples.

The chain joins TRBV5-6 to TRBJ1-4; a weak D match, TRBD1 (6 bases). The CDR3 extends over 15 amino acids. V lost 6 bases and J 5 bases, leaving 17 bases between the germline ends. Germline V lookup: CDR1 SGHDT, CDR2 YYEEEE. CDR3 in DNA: TGTGCCAGCACCGCCCTGGGGGGCTACAATGAAAAACTGTTTTTT. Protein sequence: CASTALGGYNEKLFF.

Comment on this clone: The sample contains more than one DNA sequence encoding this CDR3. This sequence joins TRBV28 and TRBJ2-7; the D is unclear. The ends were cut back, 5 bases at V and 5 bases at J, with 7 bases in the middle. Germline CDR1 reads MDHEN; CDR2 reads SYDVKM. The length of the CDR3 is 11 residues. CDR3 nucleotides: TGTGCCAGCAGTCCAAGAGACGAGCAGTACTTC. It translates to CASSPRDEQYF.

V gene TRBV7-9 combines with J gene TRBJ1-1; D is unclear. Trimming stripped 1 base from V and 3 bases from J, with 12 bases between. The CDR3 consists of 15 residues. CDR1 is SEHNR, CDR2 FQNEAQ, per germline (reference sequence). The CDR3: CASSLGRVRYTEAFF. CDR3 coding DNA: TGTGCCAGCAGCTTAGGGAGGGTTAGGTACACTGAAGCTTTCTTT.

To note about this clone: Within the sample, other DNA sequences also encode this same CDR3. CDR3 sequence: CASSLVGQETQYF. CDR3 in DNA: TGTGCCAGCAGCTTAGTCGGACAAGAGACCCAGTACTTC. The chain carries TRBV7-3 and TRBJ2-5; no definite D call. V shed 2 bases and J shed 2 bases, with 6 bases lying between them. CDR1 is SGHTA and CDR2 is FQGTGA in the germline V gene. The CDR3 sequence is 13 residues long. The full variable domain, completed using reference TRBV7-3 and TRBJ2-5, is GAGVSQTPSNKVTEKGKYVELRCDPISGHTALYWYRQSLGQGPEFLIYFQGTGAADDSGLPNDRFFAVRPEGSVSTLKIQRTERGDSAVYLCASSLVGQETQYFGPGTRLLVL.

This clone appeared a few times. DNA of the CDR3: TGTGCCAGCAGAGGACTGGGCAGCAATCAGCCCCAGCATTTT. Its translation is CASRGLGSNQPQHF. The rearrangement uses TRBV6-5 and TRBJ1-5, with D hard to call. V was shortened by 6 bases and J by 1 base, with 10 bases between the two germline ends. The germline CDR1 and CDR2 sequences are MNHEY and SVGAGI. This CDR3 has 14 amino acids.

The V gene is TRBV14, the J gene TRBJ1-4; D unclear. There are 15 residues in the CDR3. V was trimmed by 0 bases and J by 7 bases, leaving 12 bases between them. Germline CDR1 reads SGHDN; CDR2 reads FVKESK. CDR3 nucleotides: TGTGCCAGCAGCCAAGATGCCTTTGCCGGTGAAAAACTGTTTTTT. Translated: CASSQDAFAGEKLFF.

The CDR3 DNA follows: TGCGCCAGCAGCTCGGACGGGACAGGGGACTATGGCTACACCTTC. Translating gives CASSSDGTGDYGYTF. V gene TRBV5-1 combines with J gene TRBJ1-2, with TRBD1 identical over 10 bases. The CDR3 totals 15 residues. The V gene's germline CDR1 is SGHRS and CDR2 YFSETQ. V gave up 3 bases and J gave up 3 bases; unmatched junction bases: 5.

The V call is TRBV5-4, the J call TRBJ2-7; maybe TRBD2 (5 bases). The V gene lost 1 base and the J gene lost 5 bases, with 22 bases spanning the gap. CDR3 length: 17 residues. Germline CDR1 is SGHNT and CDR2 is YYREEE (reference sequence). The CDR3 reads CASSLSIGNRGVNEQYF. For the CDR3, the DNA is TGTGCCAGCAGCTTGTCGATCGGTAACCGGGGTGTCAACGAGCAGTACTTC. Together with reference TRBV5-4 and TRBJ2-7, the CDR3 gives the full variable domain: ETGVTQSPTHLIKTRGQQVTLRCSSQSGHNTVSWYQQALGQGPQFIFQYYREEENGRGNFPPRFSGLQFPNYSSELNVNALELDDSALYLCASSLSIGNRGVNEQYFGPGTRLTVT.

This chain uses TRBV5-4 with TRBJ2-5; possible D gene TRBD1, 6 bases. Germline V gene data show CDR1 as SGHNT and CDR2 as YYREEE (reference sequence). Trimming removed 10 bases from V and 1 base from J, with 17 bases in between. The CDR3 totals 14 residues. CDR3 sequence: CALGAQQSQETQYF. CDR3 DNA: TGTGCCTTGGGGGCCCAACAGTCCCAAGAGACCCAGTACTTC.

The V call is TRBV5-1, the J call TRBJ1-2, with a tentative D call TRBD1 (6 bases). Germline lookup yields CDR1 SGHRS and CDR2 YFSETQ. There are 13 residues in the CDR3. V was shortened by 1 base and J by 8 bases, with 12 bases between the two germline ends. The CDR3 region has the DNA TGCGCCAGCAGCTTGACACAGGGAAGCGGCTACACCTTC. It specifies CASSLTQGSGYTF.

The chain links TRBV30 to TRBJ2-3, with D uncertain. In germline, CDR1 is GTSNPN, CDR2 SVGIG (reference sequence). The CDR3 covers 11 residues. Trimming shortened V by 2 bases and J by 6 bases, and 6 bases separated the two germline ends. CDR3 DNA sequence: TGTGCCTGGAGTTCGTCTGATACGCAGTATTTT. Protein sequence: CAWSSSDTQYF. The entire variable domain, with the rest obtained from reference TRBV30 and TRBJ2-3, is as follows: SQTIHQWPATLVQPVGSPLSLECTVEGTSNPNLYWYRQAAGRGLQLLFYSVGIGQISSEVPQNLSASRPQDRQFILSSKKLLLSDSGFYLCAWSSSDTQYFGPGTRLTVL.

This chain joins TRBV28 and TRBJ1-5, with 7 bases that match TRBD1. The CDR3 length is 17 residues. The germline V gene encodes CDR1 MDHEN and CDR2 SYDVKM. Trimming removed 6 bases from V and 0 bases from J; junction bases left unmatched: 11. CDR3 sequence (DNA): TGTGCCAGCAGCCGCGAGACAGGGAGCCATAGCAATCAGCCCCAGCATTTT. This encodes CASSRETGSHSNQPQHF.

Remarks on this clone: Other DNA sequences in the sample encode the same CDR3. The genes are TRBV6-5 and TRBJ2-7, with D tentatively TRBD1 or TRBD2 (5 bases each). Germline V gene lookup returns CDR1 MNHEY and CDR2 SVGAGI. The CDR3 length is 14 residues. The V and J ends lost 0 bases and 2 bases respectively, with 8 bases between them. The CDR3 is CASSYSRGAYEQYF. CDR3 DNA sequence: TGTGCCAGCAGTTACTCGAGAGGGGCCTACGAGCAGTACTTC.

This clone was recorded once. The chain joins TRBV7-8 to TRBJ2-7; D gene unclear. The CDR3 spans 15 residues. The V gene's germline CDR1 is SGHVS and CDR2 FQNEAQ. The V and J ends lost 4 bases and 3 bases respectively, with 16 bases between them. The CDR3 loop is CASSWQGPSNYEQYF. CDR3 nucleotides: TGTGCCAGCAGCTGGCAAGGACCATCTAACTACGAGCAGTACTTC. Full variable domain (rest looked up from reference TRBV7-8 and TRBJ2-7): GAGVSQSPRYKVAKRGQDVALRCDPISGHVSLFWYQQALGQGPEFLTYFQNEAQLDKSGLPSDRFFAERPEGSVSTLKIQRTQQEDSAVYLCASSWQGPSNYEQYFGPGTRLTVT.

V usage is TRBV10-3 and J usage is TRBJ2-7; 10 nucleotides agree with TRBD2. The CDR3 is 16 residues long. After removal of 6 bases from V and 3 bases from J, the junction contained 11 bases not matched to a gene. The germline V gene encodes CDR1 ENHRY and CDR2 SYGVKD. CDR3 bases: TGTGCCATCAGCGAGGGAGTAGCGGGAGGAATCTACGAGCAGTACTTC. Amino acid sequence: CAISEGVAGGIYEQYF.

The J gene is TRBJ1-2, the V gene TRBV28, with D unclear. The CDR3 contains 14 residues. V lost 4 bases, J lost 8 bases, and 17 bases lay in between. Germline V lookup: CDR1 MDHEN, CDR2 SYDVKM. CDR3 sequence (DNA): TGTGCCAGCAGTTCCTCCACGAGTCCGGAGGGCTACACCTTC. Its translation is CASSSSTSPEGYTF.

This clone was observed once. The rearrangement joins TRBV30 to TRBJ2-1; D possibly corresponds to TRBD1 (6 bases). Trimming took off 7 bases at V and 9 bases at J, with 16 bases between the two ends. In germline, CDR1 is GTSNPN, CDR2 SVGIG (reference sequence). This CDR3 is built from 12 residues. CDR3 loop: CAYTPAGAEQFF. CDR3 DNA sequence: TGTGCCTATACACCCGCAGGGGCTGAGCAGTTCTTC. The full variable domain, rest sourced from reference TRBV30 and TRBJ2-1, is SQTIHQWPATLVQPVGSPLSLECTVEGTSNPNLYWYRQAAGRGLQLLFYSVGIGQISSEVPQNLSASRPQDRQFILSSKKLLLSDSGFYLCAYTPAGAEQFFGPGTRLTVL.

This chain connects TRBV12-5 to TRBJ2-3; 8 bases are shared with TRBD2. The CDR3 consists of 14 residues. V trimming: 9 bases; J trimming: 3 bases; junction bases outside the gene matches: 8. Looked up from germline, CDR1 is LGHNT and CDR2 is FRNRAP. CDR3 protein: CASHREGQTDTQYF. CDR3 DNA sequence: TGTGCTAGCCATCGGGAGGGCCAAACAGATACGCAGTATTTT. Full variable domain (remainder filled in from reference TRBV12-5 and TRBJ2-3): DARVTQTPRHKVTEMGQEVTMRCQPILGHNTVFWYRQTMMQGLELLAYFRNRAPLDDSGMPKDRFSAEMPDATLATLKIQPSEPRDSAVYFCASHREGQTDTQYFGPGTRLTVL.

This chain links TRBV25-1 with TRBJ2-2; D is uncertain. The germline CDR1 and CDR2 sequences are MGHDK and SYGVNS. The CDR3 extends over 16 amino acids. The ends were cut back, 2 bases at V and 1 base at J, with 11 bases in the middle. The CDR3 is CASSETYRKNTGELFF. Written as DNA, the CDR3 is TGTGCCAGCAGTGAAACTTACAGAAAGAACACCGGGGAGCTGTTTTTT.

Here the CDR3 reads CASSARSTKTYEQYF. The CDR3, as DNA: TGTGCCAGCAGTGCTCGATCAACGAAAACCTACGAGCAGTACTTC. The J gene is TRBJ2-7, the V gene TRBV25-1; D not certain. Trimming cost V 4 bases and J 2 bases, with 15 bases left between them. The V gene's germline CDR1 is MGHDK and CDR2 SYGVNS. This CDR3 is built from 15 residues.